The entry below describes one TCR beta chain. Its specificity is unknown. The data were obtained in a study of T-cell memory formation after mild COVID-19. Study details: Largely donor-specific sequence clusters came from a couple of donors. Study-wide results and caveats: Contracting CD4+ clones were located mainly in CM and EM, and CD8+ clones in EMRA. Day 15 to 85 contracting clones showed balanced CD4/CD8; later expanders leaned CD4+.

Employing constant-segment primers, 5'RACE generated TCR alpha and TCR beta cDNA libraries bearing sample barcodes and UMIs. TCRdb redid the calling of the 5' RACE reads with MiXCR, one entry per CDR3 protein. This sample has hundreds of thousands of distinct CDR3 sequences, with around 30% found just once. This CDR3 has 14 residues. Germline CDR1 reads SGHRS; CDR2 reads YFSETQ. With V trimmed by 4 bases and J by 2 bases, 2 bases remained unmatched. The chain recombines TRBV5-1 with TRBJ1-2, with 10 bases aligning to TRBD1. The sequence was collected from an adult woman who had mild COVID-19 (a few samples of this study predate the infection). Cell type and time point are not known. Sample: PBMCs or a T cell subset sorted from them (not recorded which). In DNA form, the CDR3 reads TGCGCCAGCAGCCAGACAGGGGGCAACTATGGCTACACCTTC. This translates into CASSQTGGNYGYTF.